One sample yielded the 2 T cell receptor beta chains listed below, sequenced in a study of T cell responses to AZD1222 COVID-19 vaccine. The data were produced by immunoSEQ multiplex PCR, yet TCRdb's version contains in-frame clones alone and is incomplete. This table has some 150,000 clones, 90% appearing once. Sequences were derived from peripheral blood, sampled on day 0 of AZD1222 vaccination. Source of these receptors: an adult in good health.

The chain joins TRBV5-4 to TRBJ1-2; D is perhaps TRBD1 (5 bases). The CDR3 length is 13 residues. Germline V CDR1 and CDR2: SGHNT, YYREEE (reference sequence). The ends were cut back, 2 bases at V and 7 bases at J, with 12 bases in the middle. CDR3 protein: CASSFQGGGGYTF. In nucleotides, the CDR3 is TGTGCCAGCAGCTTTCAGGGTGGAGGTGGCTACACCTTC.

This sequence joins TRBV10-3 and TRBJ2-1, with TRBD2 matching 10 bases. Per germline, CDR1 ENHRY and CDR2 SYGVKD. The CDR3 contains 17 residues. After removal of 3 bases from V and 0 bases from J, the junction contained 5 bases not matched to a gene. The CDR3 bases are TGTGCCATCAGTGACACTAGCGGGGCTAGCTCCTACAATGAGCAGTTCTTC. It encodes CAISDTSGASSYNEQFF.